This entry features one T cell receptor beta chain sequence. Random hexamers were used to reverse transcribe the RNA input (about 0.5 to 1 ug). TCRdb reprocessed the immunoSEQ multiplex PCR reads via MiXCR and lists one record per CDR3 protein. The table has some 220,000 distinct CDR3 sequences, 95% seen once. The data stem from a study of CD8 T cells in Susac syndrome. V lost 6 bases, J lost 2 bases, and 15 bases lay in between. Germline assignment: CDR1 SQVTM and CDR2 ANQGSEA. The CDR3 extends over 14 amino acids. J is TRBJ2-3 and V is TRBV29-1; possibly TRBD1 for D (6 bases). Input material: CD4+ T cells from PBMCs. This receptor was taken from a human donor with multiple sclerosis. In DNA, the CDR3 is TGCAGCGTCAACCCGGGACATAACACAGATACGCAGTATTTT. Its translation is CSVNPGHNTDTQYF.